This T cell receptor (beta chain) was captured in a study of cytomegalovirus exposure and HLA in healthy donors (dated 2017 in TCRdb). With respect to the entire study: According to a later analysis, the roughly 120 validation repertoires were produced on the same platform as the roughly 720 repertoires of the first cohort. High-throughput TCR immunosequencing, statistical association of individual TCRs with disease status, and machine learning were combined to predict cytomegalovirus infection status. Besides the first cohort of hundreds of subjects, a separate validation cohort made up of around 120 different subjects was used. The study aimed to test whether cataloging public T cell receptors could reveal signatures of past pathogen exposure. Results and caveats for the whole study, not just this receptor: All 130 or so repertoires were used to score co-occurrence in the validation cohort in a later analysis, because that analysis had no HLA typing for the cohort. The authors suggested that the approach could potentially be generalized to other disease states and immunological phenotypes. In the study, approximately 160 TCR beta chains were listed as associated with cytomegalovirus. Of the cluster scores, 85% to 95% were above 0 in a later analysis, which found that TCRs clustered in the first cohort also tended to co-occur in the 120 validation repertoires. While some public TCRs were present in many individuals, most TCR sequences turned up only very rarely across donors. Cytomegalovirus status was reported to be diagnosed by the classifier with high specificity and sensitivity in both the original and validation cohorts. Three of the identified cytomegalovirus-associated TCR beta chains were confirmed in vitro to be specific for cytomegalovirus antigens.

The library came from the immunoSEQ multiplex PCR assay. The paper's processing steps were these. A statistical classification framework was developed to diagnose cytomegalovirus status using the catalog of TCR beta chain sequences. The source is immuneACCESS, and TCRdb retained only in-frame sequences with V and J called. Part of the clones is not carried over; for the studies checked, unresolved V genes explain less than half of this, and the remainder is unexplained. D and trimming were read from the DNA, whereas the V and J calls and clone size are those reported in that table. This sample has under 400,000 clones in its table, and roughly 89% of those were observed once. Roughly 0.75% of the sample belongs to the ten largest clones. Reading the germline V gene (reference sequence) gives CDR1 SEHNR and CDR2 FQNEAQ. The CDR3 holds 14 amino acids from the cysteine to the phenylalanine. CDR3 DNA only is kept here, 42 bases in frame from base 1. Relative to germline, V is missing 2 bases and J is missing 4 bases, with 0 bases of the junction outside any gene match.

The donors were included in the validation cohort of approximately 120 subjects, a group kept apart from the roughly 730-subject first cohort. Concerning this clone itself: Its antigen is unknown. No base quality values were provided; no much bigger clone lies one nucleotide off.

This receptor was taken from a woman aged 18-30 years in good health and CMV-seronegative. The sequenced sample consisted of PBMCs. The chain links TRBV7-9 with TRBJ2-3, and 10 junction bases match TRBD2. The nucleotide sequence is given as TGTGCCAGCAGCTTACTAGCGGGGGCAGATACGCAGTATTTT. Translated, this gives CASSLLAGADTQYF.